Presented here are 9 T cell receptor beta chains from one specimen sequenced in a study of control samples from healthy donors and cancer patients. Assay used: immunoSEQ multiplex PCR; TCRdb lists only in-frame clones, some missing. The sample holds roughly 88,000 clones, about 85% seen once. The material sequenced was blood. The receptors stem from a man aged 25 to 40 in good health.

The table lists this clone with a count of one. The J gene is TRBJ1-4, the V gene TRBV2, with 7 nucleotides matching TRBD1. V shed 10 bases, J shed 2 bases, and the junction held 7 bases outside the gene matches. Per the germline V gene, CDR1 is SNHLY and CDR2 is FYNNEI. The CDR3 totals 14 residues. CDR3 coding DNA: TGTGCCACGACAGGGTCGGGCACTAATGAAAAACTGTTTTTT. This sequence encodes CATTGSGTNEKLFF. Using reference TRBV2 and TRBJ1-4 for the parts outside the CDR3, the full variable domain is EPEVTQTPSHQVTQMGQEVILRCVPISNHLYFYWYRQILGQKVEFLVSFYNNEISEKSEIFDDQFSVERPDGSNFTLKIRSTKLEDSAMYFCATTGSGTNEKLFFGSGTQLSVL.

This chain connects TRBV6-5 to TRBJ2-3; 9 nucleotides align to TRBD2. The V gene's germline CDR1 is MNHEY and CDR2 SVGAGI. The CDR3 is made up of 14 amino acids. With 6 bases clipped from V and 1 base from J, the junction kept 2 bases outside the gene matches. The CDR3 protein is CASRRLAGTDTQYF. The CDR3 DNA follows: TGTGCCAGCAGAAGACTAGCGGGCACAGATACGCAGTATTTT.

The V and J genes are TRBV18 and TRBJ2-3, with 7 bases that match TRBD2. Germline lookup yields CDR1 KGHSH and CDR2 LQKENI. This CDR3 region has 15 residues. V lost 2 bases, J lost 0 bases, and 2 bases stayed unmatched. CDR3 DNA: TGTGCCAGCTCACCAATCGGGGGGAGCACAGATACGCAGTATTTT. Translating gives CASSPIGGSTDTQYF.

The V and J genes are TRBV28 and TRBJ2-1; TRBD2 is a possible D gene (5 bases). Looked up from germline, CDR1 is MDHEN and CDR2 is SYDVKM. This CDR3 region has 14 residues. Trimming took 3 bases from V and 8 from J, leaving 14 bases between them. This chain's CDR3 is CASSLRFLGDEQFF. The CDR3 bases are TGTGCCAGCAGTTTGAGGTTCTTGGGAGATGAGCAGTTCTTC.

The chain employs TRBV12-3 or TRBV12-4 and TRBJ1-2; TRBD1 might be the D (5 bases). Trimming left V 6 bases short and J 1 base short, with 9 bases between. The CDR3 loop spans 13 amino acids. CDR3 residues: CASRHDSNYGYTF. CDR3 DNA sequence: TGTGCCAGCAGACATGACAGTAACTATGGCTACACCTTC.

The rearrangement uses TRBV4-1 and TRBJ1-5; 7 positions match TRBD1. J gave up 3 bases and V 3 bases, and 8 bases lay outside the gene matches. Per germline, CDR1 MGHRA and CDR2 YSYEKL. The CDR3 has 16 residues. This CDR3 reads CASSQSGTEINQPQHF. The DNA of the CDR3 is TGCGCCAGCAGCCAGTCCGGGACAGAAATCAATCAGCCCCAGCATTTT.

This clone appeared once. The chain links TRBV4-1 to TRBJ2-7, with 7 nucleotides matching TRBD1. The CDR3 has 16 residues. J gave up 0 bases and V 0 bases, and 5 bases lay outside the gene matches. Germline CDR1 reads MGHRA; CDR2 reads YSYEKL. As DNA, the CDR3 is TGCGCCAGCAGCCAAGATCCCCGACAGGGCTCCTACGAGCAGTACTTC. This translates into CASSQDPRQGSYEQYF.

In regard to this clone: The same CDR3 is also encoded by other DNA sequences in this sample. The rearrangement joins TRBV19 to TRBJ1-1; D not certain. The CDR3 totals 14 residues. V lost 0 bases, J lost 0 bases, and 5 bases lay in between. The germline CDR1 and CDR2 sequences are LNHDA and SQIVND (reference sequence). This CDR3 is CASSIDSMNTEAFF. In DNA form, the CDR3 reads TGTGCCAGTAGTATAGACTCCATGAACACTGAAGCTTTCTTT.

The CDR3 reads CASTLDRGGANEQFF. Here the CDR3 DNA reads TGTGCCAGCACCCTGGACAGGGGAGGGGCAAATGAGCAGTTCTTC. The V gene is TRBV7-9, the J gene TRBJ2-1; TRBD1 agrees at 9 bases. This CDR3 contains 15 residues. The V gene's germline CDR1 is SEHNR and CDR2 FQNEAQ (reference sequence). Trimming removed 7 bases from V and 7 bases from J; junction bases left unmatched: 11. Full variable domain (rest looked up from reference TRBV7-9 and TRBJ2-1): DTGVSQNPRHKITKRGQNVTFRCDPISEHNRLYWYRQTLGQGPEFLTYFQNEAQLEKSRLLSDRFSAERPKGSFSTLEIQRTEQGDSAMYLCASTLDRGGANEQFFGPGTRLTVL.